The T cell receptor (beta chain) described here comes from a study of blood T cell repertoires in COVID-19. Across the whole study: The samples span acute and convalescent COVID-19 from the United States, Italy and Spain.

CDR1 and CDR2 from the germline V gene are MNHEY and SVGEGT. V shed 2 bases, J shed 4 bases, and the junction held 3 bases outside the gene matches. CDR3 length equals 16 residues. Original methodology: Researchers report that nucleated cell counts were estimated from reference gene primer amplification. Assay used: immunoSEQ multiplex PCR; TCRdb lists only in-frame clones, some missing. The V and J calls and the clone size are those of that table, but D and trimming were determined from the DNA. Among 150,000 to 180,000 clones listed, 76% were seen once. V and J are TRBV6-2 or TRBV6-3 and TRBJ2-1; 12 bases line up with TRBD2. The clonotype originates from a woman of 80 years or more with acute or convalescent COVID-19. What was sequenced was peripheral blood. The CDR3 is CASSYPGTSGYNEQFF. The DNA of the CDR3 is TGTGCCAGCAGTTACCCTGGGACTAGCGGGTACAATGAGCAGTTCTTC.